Presented here are 2 T cell receptor beta chains from one specimen sequenced in a study of post-analysis software for immune sequencing data. Regarding the study as a whole: About 5 TRBV segments, including TRBV5-6, TRBV5-1 and TRBV20-1, were more frequent in patients than controls.

cDNA libraries of TCR beta carried unique molecular identifiers. One entry per CDR3 protein results from TCRdb running MiXCR on the PCR reads. Among about 500,000 distinct CDR3 sequences listed, roughly 45% were seen once. Their antigens are not known. Material for sequencing was blood. Receptors originate from a girl aged 10 to 17 with multiple sclerosis.

This clonotype occurred a few times. The J gene is TRBJ1-5, the V gene TRBV12-3 or TRBV12-4; possible D gene TRBD1, 5 bases. V gave up 6 bases and J gave up 6 bases, with 9 bases separating them. The CDR3 is made up of 12 amino acids. In nucleotides, the CDR3 is TGTGCCAGCAGCAGGGAAAGTCAGCCCCAGCATTTT. This encodes CASSRESQPQHF.

This clonotype showed up just a few times. The chain recombines TRBV20-1 with TRBJ2-1, with 13 bases aligning to TRBD2. The CDR3 is 19 residues long. With 0 bases clipped from V and 0 bases from J, the junction kept 8 bases outside the gene matches. Germline V gives CDR1 DFQATT, CDR2 SNEGSKA (reference sequence). The CDR3 loop reads CSARDLGLAGYRSYNEQFF. CDR3 bases: TGCAGTGCTAGAGATCTGGGACTAGCGGGATACCGCTCCTACAATGAGCAGTTCTTC.